These 2 T cell receptor beta chains originate from one sample sequenced in a study of OX40 agonist ivuxolimab in advanced cancers. The library was prepared using the immunoSEQ multiplex PCR assay. What TCRdb holds here is the immuneACCESS table cut down to in-frame rearrangements. Part of the clones is not present; checked against another copy, under half of the missing clones reflect an unresolved V gene, and the others are unexplained. For this sample there are tens of thousands of clones; around nine tenths appear just once. The ten largest clones represent roughly 32% of the sample. Sample: CD4+ or CD8+ T cells sorted from blood, taken in a trial of the OX40 agonist ivuxolimab. These receptors were collected from an adult with an advanced solid tumor such as melanoma, head and neck, liver or kidney cancer.

In nucleotides, the CDR3 is TGTGCCATCAGTGAGTCCGGGGGGGCCACAGATACGCAGTATTTT. Its translation: CAISESGGATDTQYF. The gene calls are TRBV10-3 and TRBJ2-3; TRBD2 agrees at 8 bases. V gave up 0 bases and J gave up 2 bases; unmatched junction bases: 1. Germline V gene sequence: CDR1 ENHRY, CDR2 SYGVKD. The CDR3 runs 15 residues.

CDR3 amino acids: CASGPGRGLETQYF. Written as DNA, the CDR3 is TGTGCCAGCGGGCCAGGCAGGGGTTTAGAGACCCAGTACTTC. V and J are TRBV2 and TRBJ2-5, with D perhaps TRBD1 (6 bases). The CDR3 sequence is 14 residues long. Trimming took off 8 bases at V and 4 bases at J, with 17 bases between the two ends. The germline CDR1 and CDR2 sequences are SNHLY and FYNNEI.